This TCR beta chain stems from a study of blood T cell repertoires in COVID-19. Background on the study: Sites across the United States, Italy and Spain contributed samples from acute and convalescent COVID-19. From T cells, B-cell-depleted T cells, or PBMCs came the material, which was cDNA or gDNA.

Study processing details: Nucleated cell number was recorded as an estimate derived from reference gene primer amplification. Some clones are missing from TCRdb's copy, which holds only in-frame ones; the method was immunoSEQ multiplex PCR. Clone size and the V and J calls come from that table; the DNA yielded D and trimming. The sample contains around 250,000 clones, about 83% of which appear only once. There are 15 residues in the CDR3. Germline values: CDR1 ENHRY, CDR2 SYGVKD. The V and J ends lost 6 bases and 0 bases, in that order; junction bases with no gene match: 5. The source material was peripheral blood. The chain recombines TRBV10-3 with TRBJ2-7, with 10 bases identical to TRBD1. This TCR was recovered from a young man who had recovered from COVID-19. CDR3 protein: CAIRRGQGNSYEQYF. The CDR3 bases are TGTGCCATCAGGAGGGGACAGGGGAACTCCTACGAGCAGTACTTC.